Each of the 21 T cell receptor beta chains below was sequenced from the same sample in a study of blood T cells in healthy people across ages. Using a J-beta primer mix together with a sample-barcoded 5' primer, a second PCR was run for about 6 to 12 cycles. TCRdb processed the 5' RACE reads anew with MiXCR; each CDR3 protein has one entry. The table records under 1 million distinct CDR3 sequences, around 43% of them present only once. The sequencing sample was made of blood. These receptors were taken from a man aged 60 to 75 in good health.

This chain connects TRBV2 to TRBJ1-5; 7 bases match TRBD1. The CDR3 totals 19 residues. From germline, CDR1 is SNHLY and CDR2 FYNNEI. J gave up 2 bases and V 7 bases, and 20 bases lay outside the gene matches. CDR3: CASKTKRDSTTDGNQPQHF. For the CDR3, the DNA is TGTGCCAGCAAAACCAAAAGGGACAGCACCACAGACGGCAATCAGCCCCAGCATTTT.

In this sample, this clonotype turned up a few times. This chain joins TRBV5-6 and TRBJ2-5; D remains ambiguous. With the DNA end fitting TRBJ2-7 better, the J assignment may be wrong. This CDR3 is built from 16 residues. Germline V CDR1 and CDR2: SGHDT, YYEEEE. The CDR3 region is CASSAWVAAAEYEQYF. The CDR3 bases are TGTGCCAGCAGCGCCTGGGTGGCCGCCGCAGAATACGAGCAGTACTTC.

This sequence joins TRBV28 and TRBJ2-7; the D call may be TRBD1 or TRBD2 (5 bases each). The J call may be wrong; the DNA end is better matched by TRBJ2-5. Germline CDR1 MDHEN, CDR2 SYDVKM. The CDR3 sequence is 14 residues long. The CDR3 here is CASSFFRDVETQYF. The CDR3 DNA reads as TGTGCCAGCAGTTTTTTCCGGGACGTAGAGACCCAGTACTTC.

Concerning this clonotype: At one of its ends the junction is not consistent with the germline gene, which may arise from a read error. The CDR3 DNA reads as TGTGCCAGCAGCTTGGGGGACACTGCCCATGAGCAGTTCTTC. As protein: CASSLGDTAHEQFF. The rearrangement uses TRBV5-1 and TRBJ2-1, with a possible D match to TRBD1 (6 bases). This CDR3 contains 14 residues. Germline lookup yields CDR1 SGHRS and CDR2 YFSETQ.

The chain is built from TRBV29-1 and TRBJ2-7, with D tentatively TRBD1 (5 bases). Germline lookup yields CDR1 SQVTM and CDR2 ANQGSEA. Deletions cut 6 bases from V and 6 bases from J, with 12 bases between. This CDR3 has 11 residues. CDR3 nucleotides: TGCAGCGTCCACTCTCAGGGCGAGCAGTACTTC. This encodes CSVHSQGEQYF.

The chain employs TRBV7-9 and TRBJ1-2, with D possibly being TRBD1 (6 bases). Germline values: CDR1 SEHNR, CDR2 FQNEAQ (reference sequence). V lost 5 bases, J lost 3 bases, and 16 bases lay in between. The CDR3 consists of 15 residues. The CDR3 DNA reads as TGTGCCAGCAGCAGGGGGTTCGGAGGGGACTATGGCTACACCTTC. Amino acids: CASSRGFGGDYGYTF.

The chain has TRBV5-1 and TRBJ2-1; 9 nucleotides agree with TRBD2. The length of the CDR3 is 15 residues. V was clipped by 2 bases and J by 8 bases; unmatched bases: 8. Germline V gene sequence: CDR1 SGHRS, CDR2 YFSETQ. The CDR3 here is CASSFGAGGSDEQFF. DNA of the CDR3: TGCGCCAGCAGCTTTGGAGCGGGAGGATCCGATGAGCAGTTCTTC.

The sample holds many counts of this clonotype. CDR3 loop: CASSLVLSQETQYF. DNA for the CDR3: TGTGCCAGCAGCTTGGTACTTAGCCAAGAGACCCAGTACTTC. J is TRBJ2-5 and V is TRBV5-5; D is unresolved. Germline V gives CDR1 SGHKS, CDR2 YYEKEE (reference sequence). Trimming took 0 bases from V and 1 from J, leaving 7 bases between them. The CDR3 has 14 residues.

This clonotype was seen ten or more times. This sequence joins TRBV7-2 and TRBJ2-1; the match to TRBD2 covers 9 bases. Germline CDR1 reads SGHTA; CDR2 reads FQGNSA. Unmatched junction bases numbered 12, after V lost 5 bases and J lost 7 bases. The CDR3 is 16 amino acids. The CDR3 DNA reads TGTGCCAGCAGCCCCTCTCGCGCGGGGGGGACGAATGAGCAGTTCTTC. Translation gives CASSPSRAGGTNEQFF.

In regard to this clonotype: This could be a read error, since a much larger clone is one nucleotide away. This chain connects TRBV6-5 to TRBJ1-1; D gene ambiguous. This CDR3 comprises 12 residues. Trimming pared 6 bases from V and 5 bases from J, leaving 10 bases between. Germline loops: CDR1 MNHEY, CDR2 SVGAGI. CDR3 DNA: TGTGCCAGCAGGTACCTGGGAACTGAAGCTTTCTTT. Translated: CASRYLGTEAFF.

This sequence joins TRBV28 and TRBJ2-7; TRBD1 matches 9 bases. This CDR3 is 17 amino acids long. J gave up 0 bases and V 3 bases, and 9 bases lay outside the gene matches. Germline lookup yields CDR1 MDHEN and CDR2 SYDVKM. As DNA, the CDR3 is TGTGCCAGCAGTTTGTCCACAGGACAGGGGAGCTCCTACGAGCAGTACTTC. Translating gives CASSLSTGQGSSYEQYF.

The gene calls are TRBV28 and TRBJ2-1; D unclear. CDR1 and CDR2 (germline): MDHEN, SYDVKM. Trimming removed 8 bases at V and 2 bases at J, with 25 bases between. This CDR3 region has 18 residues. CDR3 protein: CASEETLVSGSAYNEQFF. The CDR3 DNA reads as TGTGCCAGCGAGGAAACTCTTGTGTCGGGCTCCGCCTACAATGAGCAGTTCTTC.

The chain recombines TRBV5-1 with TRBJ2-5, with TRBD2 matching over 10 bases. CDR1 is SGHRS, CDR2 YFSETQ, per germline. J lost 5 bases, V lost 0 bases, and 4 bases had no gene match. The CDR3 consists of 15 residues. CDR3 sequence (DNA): TGCGCCAGCAGCTTGGATCCTAGCGGGGGTGAGACCCAGTACTTC. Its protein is CASSLDPSGGETQYF.

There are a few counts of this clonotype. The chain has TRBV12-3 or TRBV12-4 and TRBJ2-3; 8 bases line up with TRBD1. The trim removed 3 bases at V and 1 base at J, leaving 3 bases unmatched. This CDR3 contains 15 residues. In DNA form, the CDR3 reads TGTGCCAGCAGTTTGGAGACAGGGGGCACAGATACGCAGTATTTT. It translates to CASSLETGGTDTQYF.

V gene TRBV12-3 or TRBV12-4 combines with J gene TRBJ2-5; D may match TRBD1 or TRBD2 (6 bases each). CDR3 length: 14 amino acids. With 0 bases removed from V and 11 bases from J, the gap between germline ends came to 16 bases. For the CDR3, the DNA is TGTGCCAGCAGTTTAGCGTCGGGGGCCAATGAGCAGTACTTC. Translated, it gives CASSLASGANEQYF.

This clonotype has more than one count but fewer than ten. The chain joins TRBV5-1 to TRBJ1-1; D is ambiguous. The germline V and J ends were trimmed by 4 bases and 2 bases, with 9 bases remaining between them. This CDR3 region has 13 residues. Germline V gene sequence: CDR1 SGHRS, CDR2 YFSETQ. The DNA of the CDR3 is TGCGCCAGCAGCGTTGGAACAAACACTGAAGCTTTCTTT. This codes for CASSVGTNTEAFF.

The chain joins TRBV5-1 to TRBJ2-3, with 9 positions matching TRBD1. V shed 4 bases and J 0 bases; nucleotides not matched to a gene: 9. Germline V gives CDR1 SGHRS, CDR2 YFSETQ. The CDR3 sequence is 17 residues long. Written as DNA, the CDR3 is TGCGCCAGCAGCGGAAGAACAGGGGGCCCTAGCACAGATACGCAGTATTTT. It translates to CASSGRTGGPSTDTQYF. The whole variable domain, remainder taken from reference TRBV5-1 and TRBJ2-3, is KAGVTQTPRYLIKTRGQQVTLSCSPISGHRSVSWYQQTPGQGLQFLFEYFSETQRNKGNFPGRFSGRQFSNSRSEMNVSTLELGDSALYLCASSGRTGGPSTDTQYFGPGTRLTVL.

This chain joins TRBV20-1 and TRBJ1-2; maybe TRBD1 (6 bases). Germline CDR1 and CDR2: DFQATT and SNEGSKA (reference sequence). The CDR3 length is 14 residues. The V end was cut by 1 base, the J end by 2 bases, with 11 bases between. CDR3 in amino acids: CSARVQGPNYGYTF. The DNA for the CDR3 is TGCAGTGCTAGAGTCCAGGGGCCAAACTATGGCTACACCTTC.

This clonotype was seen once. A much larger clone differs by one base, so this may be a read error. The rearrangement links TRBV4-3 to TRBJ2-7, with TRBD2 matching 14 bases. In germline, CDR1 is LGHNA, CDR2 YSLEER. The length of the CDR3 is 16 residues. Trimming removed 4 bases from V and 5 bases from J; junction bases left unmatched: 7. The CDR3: CASSPSGLAGGHEQYF. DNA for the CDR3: TGCGCCAGCAGCCCTTCCGGACTAGCGGGGGGCCACGAGCAGTACTTC.

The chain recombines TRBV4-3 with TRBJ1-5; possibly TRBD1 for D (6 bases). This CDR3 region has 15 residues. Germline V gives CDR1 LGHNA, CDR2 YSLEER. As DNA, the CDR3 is TGCGCACCTACTTTGGGGGGGGCGCGGAATCAGCCCCAGCATTTT. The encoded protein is CAPTLGGARNQPQHF.

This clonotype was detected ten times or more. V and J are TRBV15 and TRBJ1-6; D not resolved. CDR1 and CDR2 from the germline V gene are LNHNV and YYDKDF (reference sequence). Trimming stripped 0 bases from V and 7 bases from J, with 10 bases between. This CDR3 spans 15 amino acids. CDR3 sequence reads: CATSRDPGMNSPLHF. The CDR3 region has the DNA TGTGCCACCAGCAGAGATCCCGGCATGAATTCACCCCTCCACTTT.